The 16 T cell receptor beta chains given below trace back to one sample, sequenced in a study of CD8 T cells in Susac syndrome. RNA amounts of roughly 0.5 to 1 ug underwent reverse transcription with random hexamers. MiXCR, applied by TCRdb to the immunoSEQ multiplex PCR reads, yields one record per CDR3 protein. In the table there are a few hundred thousand distinct CDR3 sequences, 92% of which are singletons. Input material: CD8+ T cells from PBMCs. Every receptor here comes from a human donor with multiple sclerosis.

This chain connects TRBV21-1 to TRBJ2-7; the table assigns TRBD1, which was not confirmed against the DNA. TRBV21-1 is a listed pseudogene. The CDR3 length is 15 residues. The CDR3 is CASSSVGQGGYEQYF. The CDR3 coding sequence is TGTGCCAGCAGCAGCGTGGGACAGGGGGGCTACGAGCAGTACTTC.

The chain has TRBV11-3 and TRBJ2-7; D ambiguous. CDR1 SGHNT and CDR2 YENEEA come from the germline V gene. This CDR3 spans 13 amino acids. V gave up 0 bases and J gave up 7 bases, with 10 bases separating them. The CDR3 loop reads CASSLDPPGEQYF. CDR3 sequence (DNA): TGTGCCAGCAGCTTAGACCCCCCTGGGGAGCAGTACTTC.

V usage is TRBV12-3 or TRBV12-4 and J usage is TRBJ2-3; TRBD2 matches at 7 bases. Germline trimming cut 7 bases from V and 2 bases from J; bases unmatched to any gene: 9. CDR3 length: 15 residues. The CDR3, as DNA: TGTGCCAGCACCCCGGGACTAACCGACACAGATACGCAGTATTTT. Translating gives CASTPGLTDTDTQYF.

V usage is TRBV30 and J usage is TRBJ1-4; maybe TRBD1 (5 bases). CDR3 length: 17 residues. Germline V gene sequence: CDR1 GTSNPN, CDR2 SVGIG (reference sequence). V was pared by 1 base and J by 0 bases, with 15 bases between. CDR3 sequence reads: CAWSDPGPIATNEKLFF. The DNA of the CDR3 is TGTGCCTGGAGTGACCCGGGACCGATAGCAACTAATGAAAAACTGTTTTTT.

The rearrangement joins TRBV7-8 to TRBJ2-7; the D is unclear. Trimming took 1 base from V and 3 from J, leaving 13 bases between them. CDR3 length: 15 amino acids. Per the germline V gene, CDR1 is SGHVS and CDR2 is FQNEAQ. The CDR3 sequence is CASSLVGGFNYEQYF. CDR3 coding DNA: TGTGCCAGCAGCTTAGTAGGCGGATTCAACTACGAGCAGTACTTC.

J is TRBJ2-1 and V is TRBV19; maybe TRBD2 (6 bases). V was clipped by 4 bases and J by 7 bases, with 14 bases between them. There are 14 residues in the CDR3. The V gene's germline CDR1 is LNHDA and CDR2 SQIVND (reference sequence). The CDR3 DNA sequence: TGTGCCAGTAGTACAAGAGGAGGAGGGAATGAGCAGTTCTTC. Protein: CASSTRGGGNEQFF.

In regard to this clonotype: The germline gene is not matched at one end of the junction; a read error may be the cause. The chain employs TRBV5-4 and TRBJ1-1, with TRBD1 as a possible D gene (5 bases). The CDR3 spans 13 residues. Germline CDR1 and CDR2: SGHNT and YYREEE (reference sequence). CDR3 protein: CASSAGNHYTLVF. The CDR3, as DNA: TGTGCCAGCAGCGCAGGGAACCACTACACGCTTGTCTTT.

This clonotype has only one observation. The chain carries TRBV5-6 and TRBJ1-4; D gene ambiguous. The CDR3 covers 17 residues. Looked up from germline, CDR1 is SGHDT and CDR2 is YYEEEE. Trimming cost V 0 bases and J 0 bases, with 12 bases left between them. This chain's CDR3 is CASSLAGRAPTNEKLFF. The CDR3 DNA is TGTGCCAGCAGCTTGGCCGGGAGGGCCCCAACTAATGAAAAACTGTTTTTT.

This sequence joins TRBV20-1 and TRBJ1-6; TRBD1 matches at 9 bases. The J segment lost 10 bases and the V segment lost 1 base, leaving 8 bases of the junction unmatched. There are 15 residues in the CDR3. Germline loops: CDR1 DFQATT, CDR2 SNEGSKA (reference sequence). DNA for the CDR3: TGCAGTGCTAGAGGTTGGGGACAGGGAAGCTCACCCCTCCACTTT. Residues: CSARGWGQGSSPLHF.

The rearrangement uses TRBV5-1 and TRBJ2-7; no clear D gene. Trimming took off 1 base at V and 0 bases at J, with 8 bases between the two ends. The CDR3 runs 14 residues. The V gene's germline CDR1 is SGHRS and CDR2 YFSETQ. Written as DNA, the CDR3 is TGCGCCAGCAGCTTGAGACCAAGCTCCTACGAGCAGTACTTC. Its protein product is CASSLRPSSYEQYF.

J is TRBJ1-1 and V is TRBV12-3 or TRBV12-4; a weak D match, TRBD1 (5 bases). V shed 3 bases and J shed 5 bases, with 10 bases lying between them. This CDR3 spans 13 amino acids. CDR3 in DNA: TGTGCCAGCAGTTTCCAGGGTGCGACTGAAGCTTTCTTT. Residues: CASSFQGATEAFF.

The V call is TRBV7-9, the J call TRBJ2-1, with unresolved D. V dropped 1 base and J dropped 8 bases, with 3 bases sitting between them. CDR1 SEHNR and CDR2 FQNEAQ come from the germline V gene (reference sequence). This CDR3 is 11 amino acids long. The CDR3 region has the DNA TGTGCCAGCAGCTTAGGCCATGAGCAGTTCTTC. It encodes CASSLGHEQFF.

The rearrangement joins TRBV7-9 to TRBJ2-2; D may be TRBD1 (5 bases). Germline V CDR1 and CDR2: SEHNR, FQNEAQ (reference sequence). V was shortened by 5 bases and J by 6 bases, with 13 bases between the two germline ends. The CDR3 totals 14 residues. CDR3 DNA sequence: TGTGCCAGCAGCCCCGCGCAGGGCGCCGGGGAGCTGTTTTTT. It yields the protein CASSPAQGAGELFF.

The chain has TRBV24-1 and TRBJ2-1, with D uncertain. V gave up 4 bases and J gave up 4 bases, with 7 bases separating them. Germline CDR1 is KGHDR and CDR2 is SFDVKD. CDR3 size: 13 residues. CDR3 amino acids: CATSDTEYNEQFF. The CDR3 nucleotides are TGTGCCACCAGTGACACAGAGTACAATGAGCAGTTCTTC.

The V gene is TRBV6-6, the J gene TRBJ2-1, with D perhaps matching TRBD2 (5 bases). CDR1 and CDR2 (germline): MNHNY, SVGAGI (reference sequence). This CDR3 contains 13 residues. V lost 6 bases to trimming and J lost 9 bases, with 15 bases between them. The CDR3 loop is CASSPFGAAEQFF. CDR3 sequence (DNA): TGTGCCAGCAGCCCGTTTGGAGCGGCTGAGCAGTTCTTC.

This clonotype was observed a few times. The chain links TRBV2 to TRBJ2-7; D gene ambiguous. Germline V lookup: CDR1 SNHLY, CDR2 FYNNEI. The CDR3 loop spans 18 amino acids. The V end lost 6 bases, the J end lost 1 base, and 25 bases lay between the germline ends. The CDR3 nucleotides are TGTGCCAGCAGCCCCCCCAATCTTAGGGCTAGTGAATCCTACGAGCAGTACTTC. Translated: CASSPPNLRASESYEQYF. The whole variable domain, filled in from reference TRBV2 and TRBJ2-7, reads EPEVTQTPSHQVTQMGQEVILRCVPISNHLYFYWYRQILGQKVEFLVSFYNNEISEKSEIFDDQFSVERPDGSNFTLKIRSTKLEDSAMYFCASSPPNLRASESYEQYFGPGTRLTVT.